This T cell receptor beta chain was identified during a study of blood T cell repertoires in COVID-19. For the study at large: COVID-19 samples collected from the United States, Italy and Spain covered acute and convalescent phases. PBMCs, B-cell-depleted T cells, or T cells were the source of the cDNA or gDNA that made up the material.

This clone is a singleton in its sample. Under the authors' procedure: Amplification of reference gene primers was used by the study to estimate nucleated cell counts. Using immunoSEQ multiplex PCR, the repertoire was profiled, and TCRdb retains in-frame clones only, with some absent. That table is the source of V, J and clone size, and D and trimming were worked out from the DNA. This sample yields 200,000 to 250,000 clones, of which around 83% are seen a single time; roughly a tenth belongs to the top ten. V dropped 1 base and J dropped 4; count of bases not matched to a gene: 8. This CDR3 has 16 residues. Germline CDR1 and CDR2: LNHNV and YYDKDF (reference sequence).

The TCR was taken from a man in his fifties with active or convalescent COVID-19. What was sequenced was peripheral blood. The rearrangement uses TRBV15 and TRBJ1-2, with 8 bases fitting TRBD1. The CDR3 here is CATSRVGAGGRYGYTF. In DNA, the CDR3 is TGTGCCACCAGCAGAGTAGGTGCAGGGGGCCGCTATGGCTACACCTTC.